The 31 T cell receptor beta chains presented below share a single source sample, sequenced in a study of T cell responses to AZD1222 COVID-19 vaccine. Only in-frame clones appear in the TCRdb table, and some are missing; sequencing was by immunoSEQ multiplex PCR. The sample includes around 130,000 clones, 94% of them seen just once. The sample here was peripheral blood, taken on day 0 of AZD1222 vaccination. The receptors shown here come from an adult in good health.

This chain links TRBV18 with TRBJ2-7, with 8 nucleotides matching TRBD1. Germline-derived CDR1 and CDR2 are KGHSH and LQKENI. V was clipped by 4 bases and J by 5 bases; unmatched bases: 16. This CDR3 contains 17 residues. CDR3 sequence (DNA): TGTGCCAGCTCACAACTAACCCTCGGACAGGGACAAAACGAGCAGTACTTC. Protein product: CASSQLTLGQGQNEQYF.

The rearrangement joins TRBV15 to TRBJ2-4, with D perhaps TRBD2 (6 bases). The V end was cut by 0 bases, the J end by 8 bases, with 14 bases between. The CDR3 is 15 amino acids. From germline, CDR1 is LNHNV and CDR2 YYDKDF (reference sequence). The CDR3 DNA sequence: TGTGCCACCAGCAGAGAGGGTCGGGAGTCAGACATTCAGTACTTC. Protein: CATSREGRESDIQYF.

The chain links TRBV28 to TRBJ2-2; no reliable D call. The germline gives CDR1 MDHEN, CDR2 SYDVKM. This CDR3 has 13 amino acids. V shed 4 bases and J shed 6 bases, with 9 bases lying between them. The DNA of the CDR3 is TGTGCCAGCAGTTCCCCCCACGCCGGGGAGCTGTTTTTT. This sequence encodes CASSSPHAGELFF.

The chain carries TRBV5-1 and TRBJ2-6, with 11 bases fitting TRBD2. Germline V CDR1 and CDR2: SGHRS, YFSETQ. V was clipped by 6 bases and J by 0 bases; unmatched bases: 5. This CDR3 contains 17 residues. This CDR3 is CASTPTSGASGANVLTF. CDR3 sequence (DNA): TGCGCCAGCACCCCGACTAGCGGGGCCTCTGGGGCCAACGTCCTGACTTTC. The variable domain in full, with the rest retrieved from reference TRBV5-1 and TRBJ2-6, is KAGVTQTPRYLIKTRGQQVTLSCSPISGHRSVSWYQQTPGQGLQFLFEYFSETQRNKGNFPGRFSGRQFSNSRSEMNVSTLELGDSALYLCASTPTSGASGANVLTFGAGSRLTVL.

The chain couples TRBV11-2 to TRBJ1-6; D perhaps matches TRBD1 (6 bases). CDR3 size: 14 residues. V lost 2 bases, J lost 7 bases, and 9 bases lay in between. Per the germline V gene, CDR1 is SGHAT and CDR2 is FQNNGV. The CDR3: CASSLRDTNSPLHF. As DNA, the CDR3 is TGTGCCAGCAGCTTAAGGGACACAAATTCACCCCTCCACTTT.

The chain couples TRBV12-3 or TRBV12-4 to TRBJ1-1; possible D gene TRBD1, 5 bases. The V end was cut by 7 bases, the J end by 1 base, with 10 bases between. The CDR3 loop spans 13 amino acids. DNA of the CDR3: TGTGCCAGCAAACGGGGGTGGAACACTGAAGCTTTCTTT. It encodes CASKRGWNTEAFF.

J is TRBJ1-3 and V is TRBV6-2 or TRBV6-3; D call uncertain. The CDR3 extends over 15 amino acids. V shed 4 bases and J shed 4 bases, with 14 bases lying between them. Germline V CDR1 and CDR2: MNHEY, SVGEGT. CDR3 amino acids: CASSFRRRGGNTIYF. For the CDR3, the DNA is TGTGCCAGCAGTTTCCGCCGTCGAGGGGGAAACACCATATATTTT.

Details on this clone: The DNA is omitted, as the CDR3 cannot be located on it reliably, and the CDR3 follows TCRdb's listing. The rearrangement uses TRBV28 and TRBJ2-1; the D call of TRBD2 is as the table states it, not checked on the DNA. The CDR3 is 16 amino acids long, termini counted. Germline CDR1 and CDR2: MDHEN and SYDVKM. The CDR3: CASSGVAGGWGNGAFF.

The chain recombines TRBV5-1 with TRBJ1-2; 12 bases fit TRBD1. Germline CDR1 is SGHRS and CDR2 is YFSETQ. Trimming took 2 bases from V and 4 from J; bases not matched to a gene: 9. This CDR3 comprises 17 residues. CDR3 amino acids: CASSFRDRGRWGYGYTF. CDR3 coding DNA: TGCGCCAGCAGCTTCCGGGACAGGGGGCGCTGGGGCTATGGCTACACCTTC.

The chain uses TRBV3-1 (or the pseudogene TRBV3-2) and TRBJ2-5; D uncertain. V was pared by 4 bases and J by 4 bases, with 10 bases between. The CDR3 has 13 residues. The germline V gene has CDR1 LGHDT and CDR2 YNNKEL (reference sequence). The CDR3 DNA follows: TGTGCCAGCAGCCCTTTTACGCGAGAGACCCAGTACTTC. Translating gives CASSPFTRETQYF.

The chain links TRBV10-1 to TRBJ2-3; TRBD2 is a possible D gene (5 bases). This CDR3 is 15 amino acids long. The germline V gene encodes CDR1 WNHNN and CDR2 SYGVQD (reference sequence). V lost 2 bases and J lost 1, with 10 bases in between. CDR3 nucleotides: TGCGCCAGCAGTGAGACCAGCGGAGGCACAGATACGCAGTATTTT. This codes for CASSETSGGTDTQYF.

This chain joins TRBV27 and TRBJ2-1; 7 bases are shared with TRBD1. The CDR3 covers 15 residues. Looked up from germline, CDR1 is MNHEY and CDR2 is SMNVEV (reference sequence). J lost 4 bases, V lost 4 bases, and 7 bases had no gene match. CDR3 sequence: CASSYLGGPYNEQFF. For the CDR3, the DNA is TGTGCCAGCAGTTACCTAGGGGGCCCGTACAATGAGCAGTTCTTC.

This sequence joins TRBV18 and TRBJ2-1, with TRBD1 identical over 8 bases. The CDR3 loop spans 17 amino acids. Trimming at V came to 2 bases and at J to 4 bases, leaving 10 bases not matched to a gene. Germline V gives CDR1 KGHSH, CDR2 LQKENI. The CDR3: CASSPRTSGGAYNEQFF. The CDR3 DNA follows: TGTGCCAGCTCACCAAGGACGTCAGGGGGCGCTTACAATGAGCAGTTCTTC.

The chain uses TRBV12-5 and TRBJ2-1; 7 bases line up with TRBD2. V lost 4 bases, J lost 4 bases, and 7 bases stayed unmatched. Germline V CDR1 and CDR2: LGHNT, FRNRAP. The CDR3 contains 15 residues. The CDR3 bases are TGTGCTAGTGGTTCCGCCGGGAGGCAGTACAATGAGCAGTTCTTC. It specifies CASGSAGRQYNEQFF.

The chain links TRBV19 to TRBJ1-6; D gene unclear. CDR1 is LNHDA, CDR2 SQIVND, per germline (reference sequence). V lost 6 bases and J 0 bases, leaving 15 bases between the germline ends. There are 17 residues in the CDR3. CDR3 region: CASRDLLRSSYNSPLHF. CDR3 DNA: TGTGCCAGTAGGGACCTTTTAAGGAGCTCCTATAATTCACCCCTCCACTTT.

V and J are TRBV28 and TRBJ2-7; D is possibly TRBD2 (7 bases). V lost 7 bases to trimming and J lost 1 base, with 14 bases between them. Germline CDR1 is MDHEN and CDR2 is SYDVKM. The CDR3 length is 14 residues. The CDR3 reads CASTPEGGSYEQYF. CDR3 coding DNA: TGTGCCAGCACACCTGAGGGGGGGTCCTACGAGCAGTACTTC.

J is TRBJ1-2 and V is TRBV5-1; 7 bases fit TRBD1. With V trimmed by 1 base and J by 7 bases, 13 bases remained unmatched. The CDR3 covers 16 residues. Germline lookup yields CDR1 SGHRS and CDR2 YFSETQ. The CDR3 sequence: CASSLSLIAGTAGYTF. The CDR3, as DNA: TGCGCCAGCAGCTTGTCCCTAATCGCAGGGACAGCTGGCTACACCTTC.

The rearrangement links TRBV4-2 to TRBJ1-5, with no clear D. The CDR3 loop spans 16 amino acids. Germline lookup yields CDR1 LGHNA and CDR2 YNFKEQ. Trimming removed 2 bases from V and 6 bases from J, with 17 bases in between. CDR3 DNA: TGTGCCAGCAGCCAATCATCAATACGGGGTGTTCAGCCCCAGCATTTT. As protein: CASSQSSIRGVQPQHF.

The chain links TRBV19 to TRBJ1-1, with no clear D. Per the germline V gene, CDR1 is LNHDA and CDR2 is SQIVND (reference sequence). The ends were cut back, 6 bases at V and 1 base at J, with 6 bases in the middle. CDR3 size: 12 residues. CDR3 bases: TGTGCCAGTAGATGGTCGAACACTGAAGCTTTCTTT. This codes for CASRWSNTEAFF.

The sample holds a few counts of this clone. At one of its ends the junction is not consistent with the germline gene, which may arise from a read error. This chain's CDR3 is CASSLGSPPAF. CDR3 sequence (DNA): TGTGCCAGCAGCTTAGGTAGTCCCCCGGCCTTC. The J gene is TRBJ1-2, the V gene TRBV11-2; D call uncertain. The CDR3 has 11 residues. Per the germline V gene, CDR1 is SGHAT and CDR2 is FQNNGV. Combining the CDR3 with reference TRBV11-2 and TRBJ1-2 gives the whole variable domain EAGVAQSPRYKIIEKRQSVAFWCNPISGHATLYWYQQILGQGPKLLIQFQNNGVVDDSQLPKDRFSAERLKGVDSTLKIQPAKLEDSAVYLCASSLGSPPAFGSGTRLTVV.

The chain combines TRBV5-4 with TRBJ2-3; D remains ambiguous. V was cut by 4 bases and J by 4 bases, with 7 bases left in between. Germline loops: CDR1 SGHNT, CDR2 YYREEE (reference sequence). This CDR3 contains 12 residues. This CDR3 is CASSPVADTQYF. The CDR3 DNA reads as TGTGCCAGCAGCCCAGTAGCAGATACGCAGTATTTT.

This clone was counted once. The J gene is TRBJ1-1, the V gene TRBV12-3 or TRBV12-4; D is perhaps TRBD1 (6 bases). Trimming left V 7 bases short and J 2 bases short, with 11 bases between. The CDR3 totals 13 residues. This CDR3 reads CASTIGGNTEAFF. In nucleotides, the CDR3 is TGTGCCAGCACCATAGGGGGTAACACTGAAGCTTTCTTT.

The V and J genes are TRBV18 and TRBJ2-7; D gene ambiguous. From germline, CDR1 is KGHSH and CDR2 LQKENI. CDR3 length: 15 amino acids. Trimming cost V 5 bases and J 0 bases, with 14 bases left between them. The CDR3 region has the DNA TGTGCCAGCTCAAACCAGCCGACAACCTCCTACGAGCAGTACTTC. It specifies CASSNQPTTSYEQYF.

The rearrangement links TRBV6-5 to TRBJ2-5; a possible D gene is TRBD1 (5 bases). The CDR3 contains 13 residues. The germline V and J ends were trimmed by 8 bases and 4 bases, with 14 bases remaining between them. CDR1 is MNHEY, CDR2 SVGAGI, per germline. The CDR3 coding sequence is TGTGCCAGCGACCCGCTAAGGGGAGAGACCCAGTACTTC. This translates into CASDPLRGETQYF.

In nucleotides, the CDR3 is TGCAGTGCTAGAGCTCGCAATGAGCAGTTCTTC. This codes for CSARARNEQFF. The chain employs TRBV20-1 and TRBJ2-1; D not certain. V was shortened by 1 base and J by 6 bases, with 4 bases between the two germline ends. The CDR3 sequence is 11 residues long. Germline lookup yields CDR1 DFQATT and CDR2 SNEGSKA (reference sequence).

V is TRBV30 and J is TRBJ1-1, with 7 bases that match TRBD1. Germline values: CDR1 GTSNPN, CDR2 SVGIG (reference sequence). Trimming removed 3 bases from V and 0 bases from J; junction bases left unmatched: 7. The CDR3 is 15 amino acids. The CDR3 sequence is CAWRLGGEMNTEAFF. In DNA form, the CDR3 reads TGTGCCTGGAGATTAGGGGGCGAAATGAACACTGAAGCTTTCTTT. Variable domain in full (rest from reference TRBV30 and TRBJ1-1): SQTIHQWPATLVQPVGSPLSLECTVEGTSNPNLYWYRQAAGRGLQLLFYSVGIGQISSEVPQNLSASRPQDRQFILSSKKLLLSDSGFYLCAWRLGGEMNTEAFFGQGTRLTVV.

This sequence joins TRBV3-1 (or the pseudogene TRBV3-2) and TRBJ1-2, with D unresolved. The germline V gene has CDR1 LGHDT and CDR2 YNNKEL (reference sequence). The CDR3 is 14 residues long. Trimming stripped 0 bases from V and 5 bases from J, with 10 bases between. The CDR3: CASSQDPTSYGYTF. CDR3 DNA: TGTGCCAGCAGCCAAGATCCTACCTCATATGGCTACACCTTC.

The J gene is TRBJ1-1, the V gene TRBV30; D not certain. CDR3 length: 11 amino acids. V shed 1 base and J shed 10 bases, with 10 bases lying between them. Germline assignment: CDR1 GTSNPN and CDR2 SVGIG (reference sequence). This chain's CDR3 is CAWSDLAGAFF. As DNA, the CDR3 is TGTGCCTGGAGTGATTTGGCCGGAGCTTTCTTT.

The genes are TRBV30 and TRBJ2-1, with D tentatively TRBD1 (6 bases). The CDR3 contains 14 residues. Germline CDR1 GTSNPN, CDR2 SVGIG (reference sequence). V lost 2 bases, J lost 5 bases, and 13 bases lay in between. The CDR3 sequence is CAWSKGVSHNEQFF. The CDR3 bases are TGTGCCTGGAGTAAGGGGGTGTCCCACAATGAGCAGTTCTTC. Together with reference TRBV30 and TRBJ2-1, the CDR3 gives the full variable domain: SQTIHQWPATLVQPVGSPLSLECTVEGTSNPNLYWYRQAAGRGLQLLFYSVGIGQISSEVPQNLSASRPQDRQFILSSKKLLLSDSGFYLCAWSKGVSHNEQFFGPGTRLTVL.

This clone has just one count. The rearrangement joins TRBV6-5 to TRBJ1-6; possibly TRBD1 for D (5 bases). The V gene lost 8 bases and the J gene lost 6 bases, with 14 bases spanning the gap. Germline lookup yields CDR1 MNHEY and CDR2 SVGAGI. The CDR3 has 14 amino acids. The CDR3 DNA reads as TGTGCCAGCTGGGGTTTTGGGGGTAATTCACCCCTCCACTTT. Residues: CASWGFGGNSPLHF.

CDR3 nucleotide sequence: TGTGCCAGCACCCGACTAGCGGTAGAGACCCAGTACTTC. Amino acids: CASTRLAVETQYF. The rearrangement links TRBV2 to TRBJ2-5; 9 nucleotides line up with TRBD2. Germline values: CDR1 SNHLY, CDR2 FYNNEI. The CDR3 loop spans 13 amino acids. The junction had 4 bases not matched to a gene; V was cut back by 7 bases and J by 4 bases.